This TCR beta chain comes out of a study of blood T cell repertoires in COVID-19. Looking at the study overall: Both acute and convalescent COVID-19 samples were obtained from the United States, Italy and Spain. Nucleic acid was either cDNA or gDNA, and it came from T cells, B-cell-depleted T cells, or PBMCs.

As handled by the study authors: Amplified reference gene primers provided the basis for estimating nucleated cell counts. Only in-frame clones appear in the TCRdb table, and some are missing; sequencing was by immunoSEQ multiplex PCR. V and J calls plus clone size are reproduced from that table; the DNA served to infer D and trimming. The repertoire holds about 320,000 clones, with roughly 90% as singletons. Assignment of participants to cohorts was predicated upon participant-reported clinical history. The germline V gene encodes CDR1 SGHTA and CDR2 FQGNSA. Trimming cost V 2 bases and J 0 bases; bases outside gene matches: 6. This CDR3 spans 16 amino acids.

Sequencing was performed on PBMCs or T cells enriched from blood (not recorded which). This TCR was recovered from a woman in her 30s who had been exposed to COVID-19. The V call is TRBV7-2, the J call TRBJ2-5; 7 bases are shared with TRBD2. The CDR3, as DNA: TGTGCCAGCAGCTTATTCCCGACTAGCAACCAAGAGACCCAGTACTTC. Residues: CASSLFPTSNQETQYF.